This T cell receptor (beta chain) was sequenced in a study of T cell responses to AZD1222 COVID-19 vaccine (dated by TCRdb to the early 2020s). Broadly, across the study: AZD1222 recipients whose second dose came at about 4 weeks and those whose second dose came at about 12 weeks were combined into one group, since spike-specific TCR depth and breadth did not differ between the two schedules. A total of just over 230 trial participants underwent TCR sequencing, of whom 200 to 220 had received two doses of AZD1222 and approximately 26 had received two doses of the MenACWY control vaccine. Enrollment into the trials was organized by age into subgroups of 18-55, 56-69 and 70-plus years, and those subgroups contained roughly 160, 29 and 62 TCR-sequenced participants, respectively.

The CDR3 regions of human TCRbeta chains were analyzed by immunosequencing. From the authors' description of their analysis: Repertoire TCRs were checked for matches against a reference library of SARS-CoV-2-specific TCRs that had been generated using the MIRA antigen-specificity platform. Breadth was defined as the fraction of unique TCRs that were SARS-CoV-2-associated. Depth was defined as the fraction of total T cells that were SARS-CoV-2-associated. Using the MIRA data, each spike-specific TCR was assigned both to the spike region to which the TCR was reactive and to a CD4 or CD8 class. Log10-transformed breadth and depth values were compared by one-way ANOVA with Sidak's multiple comparisons tests. TCRdb carries this immuneACCESS record with in-frame sequences only. Its versions omit some clonotypes, under half of them owing to an unresolved V gene in the studies checked, with the rest unexplained. Clone size and V and J calls were adopted from that table, with D and trimming inferred from the DNA. Within this sample are 120,000 or so clones, with roughly 90% of them counted one time only. The ten largest clonotypes hold 1.5% to 1.9% of the sample.

The CDR3 runs 12 amino acids, cysteine and phenylalanine included. Of the read, only the CDR3 DNA is kept; its 36 bases are in frame from base 1. Relative to germline, V is 6 bases shorter and J is 5 bases shorter, with 7 bases between their ends. With respect to this clone: Its antigen is still unknown. Base qualities are not at hand, and no much larger clone is one base apart.

The time point tag for this specimen amounts to: baseline before first vaccination. Samples from vaccinated people were obtained from the UK trials COV001 and COV002, which included a single-blind randomized controlled phase 2/3 trial of AZD1222 (ChAdOx1 nCoV-19) in healthy adults. For TCRbeta chain sequencing, PBMC samples were collected from trial participants at day 0 and at day 28 after the second dose. What the work shows at the level of the full study, not this receptor alone: Most participants were white British and females outnumbered males, and the authors suggested that clonal diversity may have been underestimated. Vaccine-associated CD4 TCRs spanned the whole spike protein, with dominant responses in regions 160-218 and 743-854. After two AZD1222 doses, both the breadth and the depth of spike-specific TCRs were significantly higher than at day 0 and than in MenACWY recipients. Reportedly, almost half of the unique spike-specific TCRs recognized epitopes lying outside the regions that are mutated in the B.1.351 and B.1.1.7 variants. Conclusions about previously exposed vaccinees are limited, since just six AZD1222 recipients were seropositive for SARS-CoV-2 at baseline. The 56-69-year group was small, and its depth increase did not reach significance, likely because of low power. No day 14 peak-response samples were available, so repertoires were characterized only after the peak T cell response.

Sequences were derived from peripheral blood, sampled on day 0 of AZD1222 vaccination. The receptor was isolated from an adult in good health. The chain is made from TRBV12-3 or TRBV12-4 and TRBJ2-2; the D gene is not confidently resolved. The DNA sequence is TGTGCCAGCAGACGTACTACCGGGGAGCTGTTTTTT. Its translation is CASRRTTGELFF.